Sequencing of this T cell receptor (beta chain) was carried out in a study of Ad26.COV2.S vaccination and SARS-CoV-2 variants. Treatment specified: approximately 18 received Ad26.COV2.S at low or high dose, single or two shots; about 5 received placebo; per-sample allocation not given. After the first vaccine or placebo injection, samples were drawn on day 63. Boston hosted the donor, who was an adult aged 18-55 years. The CDR3 is 17 residues long. Trimming took off 2 bases at V and 6 bases at J, with 20 bases between the two ends. CDR1 LGHNA and CDR2 YSLEER come from the germline V gene. Sequenced by immunoSEQ multiplex PCR; TCRdb stores in-frame clones only, minus some. This table holds about 470,000 clones, about nine tenths found once.

The input for sequencing was peripheral blood, taken in a trial of Ad26.COV2.S vaccine versus placebo. The chain has TRBV4-3 and TRBJ2-1; D unclear. The clonotype was recovered from a person aged 18 to 59 who received the Ad26.COV2.S COVID-19 vaccine or a placebo. The CDR3 protein is CASSQYPTESSFNEQFF. The DNA of the CDR3 is TGCGCCAGCAGCCAATACCCGACCGAATCGAGTTTCAATGAGCAGTTCTTC.